This is a list of T cell receptor beta chains from one sample in a study of T-cell reconstitution after alpha-beta-depleted transplantation in children. TCRdb re-derived calls from the PCR reads in MiXCR, one entry per CDR3 protein. The sample lists hundreds of thousands of distinct CDR3 sequences; about an eighth were seen once. The material was PBMCs from the stem cell graft donor, obtained from the stem cell graft. These receptors were obtained from a human donor who donated a stem cell graft to a child with combined immunodeficiency. Both conserved end residues are trimmed from each CDR3.

V gene	J gene	CDR3 protein
TRBV7-2	TRBJ1-4	ASSANVATGRGKLF
TRBV6-2/TRBV6-3	TRBJ2-1	ASSPTGTGGNEQF
TRBV6-2/TRBV6-3	TRBJ2-7	ASSPRTSGGYEQY
TRBV5-5	TRBJ1-6	ASSLERIPPLH
TRBV30	TRBJ1-2	AWSRQGYGYT
TRBV24-1	TRBJ2-3	ATSRTSGILSTDTQY
TRBV9	TRBJ1-1	ASSAVLGGGTEAF
TRBV12-3/TRBV12-4	TRBJ1-5	ASSSSGPYSNQPQH
TRBV12-3/TRBV12-4	TRBJ2-7	ASSLRGESYEQY
TRBV24-1	TRBJ2-6	ATSDNGAGANVLT
TRBV12-3/TRBV12-4	TRBJ2-7	ASSQNGPLGYEQY
TRBV15	TRBJ2-3	ATSREGQGADTQY
TRBV5-1	TRBJ2-7	ASSLGAGDTYEQY
TRBV10-3	TRBJ2-7	AIMRGVSYEQY
TRBV12-3/TRBV12-4	TRBJ1-1	ASSLRGGAEAF
TRBV3-1	TRBJ2-5	ASSQETHYQETQY
TRBV29-1	TRBJ2-1	SVDGFGSLGLHNEQF
TRBV9	TRBJ2-3	ASSDGTSGSSTDTQY
TRBV4-3	TRBJ2-2	ASSQDWVLGTGELF
TRBV12-3/TRBV12-4	TRBJ2-1	ASSTLTSEGRYNEQF
TRBV20-1	TRBJ2-4	SARKGLGKNIQY
TRBV7-2	TRBJ2-3	ASSKDRRRGTQY
TRBV20-1	TRBJ2-3	SALGTVSTDTQY
TRBV12-3/TRBV12-4	TRBJ2-1	ASNPTPSVQAKF
TRBV5-1	TRBJ2-3	ASSFAGGADTQY
TRBV12-3/TRBV12-4	TRBJ2-3	ASSLVTSTDTQY
TRBV12-3/TRBV12-4	TRBJ1-3	ASSFQSSGNTIY
TRBV7-2	TRBJ1-2	ASSLVAGGNYMGGYT
TRBV5-1	TRBJ2-3	ASRRLTSTDTQY
TRBV11-2	TRBJ2-4	ASSPGLGDVTKNIQY
TRBV2	TRBJ2-7	ARSLFRGSYEQY
TRBV18	TRBJ2-7	ASSASGTASYEQY
TRBV12-3/TRBV12-4	TRBJ1-5	ASSLHSNQPQH